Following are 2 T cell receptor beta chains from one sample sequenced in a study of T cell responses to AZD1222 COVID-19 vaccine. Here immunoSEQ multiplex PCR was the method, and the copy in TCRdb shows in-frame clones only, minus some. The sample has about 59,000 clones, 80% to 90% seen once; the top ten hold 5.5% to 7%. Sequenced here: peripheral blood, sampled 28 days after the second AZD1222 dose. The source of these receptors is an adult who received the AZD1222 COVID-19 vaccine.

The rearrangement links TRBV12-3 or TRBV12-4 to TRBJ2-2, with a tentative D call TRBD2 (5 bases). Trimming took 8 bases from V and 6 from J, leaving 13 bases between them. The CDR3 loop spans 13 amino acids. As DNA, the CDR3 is TGTGCCAGCGGTGGGAGAGGTGCCGGGGAGCTGTTTTTT. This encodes CASGGRGAGELFF.

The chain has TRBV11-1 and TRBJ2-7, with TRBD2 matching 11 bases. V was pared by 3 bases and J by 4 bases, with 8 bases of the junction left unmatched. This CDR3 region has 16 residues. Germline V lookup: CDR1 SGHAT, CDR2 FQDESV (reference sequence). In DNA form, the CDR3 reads TGTGCCAGCAGCTTGCTAGCGGGGGGCCCCCCGTACGAGCAGTACTTC. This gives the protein CASSLLAGGPPYEQYF. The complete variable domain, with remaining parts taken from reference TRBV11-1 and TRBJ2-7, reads EAEVAQSPRYKITEKSQAVAFWCDPISGHATLYWYRQILGQGPELLVQFQDESVVDDSQLPKDRFSAERLKGVDSTLKIQPAELGDSAMYLCASSLLAGGPPYEQYFGPGTRLTVT.